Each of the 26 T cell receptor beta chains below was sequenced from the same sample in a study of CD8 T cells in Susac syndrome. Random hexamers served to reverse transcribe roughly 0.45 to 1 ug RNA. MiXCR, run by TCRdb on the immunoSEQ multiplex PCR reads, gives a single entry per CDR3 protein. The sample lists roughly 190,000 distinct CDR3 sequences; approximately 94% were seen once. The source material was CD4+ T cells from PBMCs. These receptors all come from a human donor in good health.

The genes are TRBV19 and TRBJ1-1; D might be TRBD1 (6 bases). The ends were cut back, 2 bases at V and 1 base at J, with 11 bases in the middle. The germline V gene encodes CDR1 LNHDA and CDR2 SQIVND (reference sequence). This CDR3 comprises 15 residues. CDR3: CASSIITGRNTEAFF. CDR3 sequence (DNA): TGTGCCAGTAGTATAATAACAGGGCGGAACACTGAAGCTTTCTTT.

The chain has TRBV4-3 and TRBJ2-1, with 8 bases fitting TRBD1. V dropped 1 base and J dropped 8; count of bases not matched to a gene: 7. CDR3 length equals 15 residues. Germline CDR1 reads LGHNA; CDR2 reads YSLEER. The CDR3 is CASSQGVQGVDEQFF. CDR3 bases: TGCGCCAGCAGCCAAGGCGTACAGGGGGTCGATGAGCAGTTCTTC.

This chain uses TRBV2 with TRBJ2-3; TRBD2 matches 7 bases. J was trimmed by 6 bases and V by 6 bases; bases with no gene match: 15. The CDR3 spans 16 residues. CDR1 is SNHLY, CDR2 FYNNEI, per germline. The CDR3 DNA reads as TGTGCCAGCAGAACGGATCCTAGCGGACGTGGGGATACGCAGTATTTT. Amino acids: CASRTDPSGRGDTQYF.

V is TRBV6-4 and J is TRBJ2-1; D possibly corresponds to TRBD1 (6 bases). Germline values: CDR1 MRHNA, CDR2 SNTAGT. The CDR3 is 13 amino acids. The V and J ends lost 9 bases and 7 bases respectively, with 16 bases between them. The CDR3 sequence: CASSTGQRNEQFF. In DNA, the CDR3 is TGTGCCAGTTCGACAGGTCAGCGGAATGAGCAGTTCTTC.

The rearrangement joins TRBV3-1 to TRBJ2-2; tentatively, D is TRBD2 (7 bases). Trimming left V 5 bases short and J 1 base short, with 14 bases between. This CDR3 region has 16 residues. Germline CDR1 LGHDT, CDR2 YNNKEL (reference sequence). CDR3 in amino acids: CASSERGALNTGELFF. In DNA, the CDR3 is TGTGCCAGCAGCGAACGGGGGGCCTTGAACACCGGGGAGCTGTTTTTT.

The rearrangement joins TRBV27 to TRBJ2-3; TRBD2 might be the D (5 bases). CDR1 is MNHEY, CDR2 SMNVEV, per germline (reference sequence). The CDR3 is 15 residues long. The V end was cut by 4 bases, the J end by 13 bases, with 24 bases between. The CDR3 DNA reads TGTGCCAGCAGTTCAGGTAGCGCGCCTGTTCGCATTGAGTATTTT. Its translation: CASSSGSAPVRIEYF.

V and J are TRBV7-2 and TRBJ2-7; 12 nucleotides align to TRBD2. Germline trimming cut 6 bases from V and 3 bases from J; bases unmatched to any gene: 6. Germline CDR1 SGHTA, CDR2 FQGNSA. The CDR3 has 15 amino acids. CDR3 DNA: TGTGCCAGCAGGGCTAGCGGGGGGGGCTTCTACGAGCAGTACTTC. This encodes CASRASGGGFYEQYF.

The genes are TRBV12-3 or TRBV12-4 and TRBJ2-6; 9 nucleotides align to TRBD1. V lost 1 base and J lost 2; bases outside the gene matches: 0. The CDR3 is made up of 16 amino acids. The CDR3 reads CASSLDRGPGANVLTF. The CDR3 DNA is TGTGCCAGCAGTTTAGACAGGGGGCCTGGGGCCAACGTCCTGACTTTC.

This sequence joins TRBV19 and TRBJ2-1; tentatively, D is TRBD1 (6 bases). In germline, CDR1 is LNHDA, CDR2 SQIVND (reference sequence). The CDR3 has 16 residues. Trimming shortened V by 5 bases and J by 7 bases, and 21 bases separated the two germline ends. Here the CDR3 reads CASSSMQKGVDNEQFF. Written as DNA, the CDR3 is TGTGCCAGTAGTTCAATGCAAAAGGGGGTGGATAATGAGCAGTTCTTC.

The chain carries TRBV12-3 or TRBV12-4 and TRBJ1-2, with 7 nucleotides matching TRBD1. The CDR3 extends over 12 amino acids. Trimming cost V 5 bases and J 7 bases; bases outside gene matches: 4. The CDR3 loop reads CASSVQGFGYTF. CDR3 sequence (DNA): TGTGCCAGCAGTGTACAGGGGTTTGGCTACACCTTC.

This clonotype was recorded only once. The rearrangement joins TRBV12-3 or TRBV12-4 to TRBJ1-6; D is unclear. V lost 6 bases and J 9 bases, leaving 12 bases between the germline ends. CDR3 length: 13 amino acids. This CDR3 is CASRLIFFSPLHF. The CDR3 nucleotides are TGTGCCAGCAGATTGATTTTTTTTTCACCCCTCCACTTT.

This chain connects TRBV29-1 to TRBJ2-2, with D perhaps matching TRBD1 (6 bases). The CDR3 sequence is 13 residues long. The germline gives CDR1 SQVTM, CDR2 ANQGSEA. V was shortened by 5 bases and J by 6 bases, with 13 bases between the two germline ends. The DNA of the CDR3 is TGCAGCGTTACAGGGCACTGGGCCGGGGAGCTGTTTTTT. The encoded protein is CSVTGHWAGELFF.

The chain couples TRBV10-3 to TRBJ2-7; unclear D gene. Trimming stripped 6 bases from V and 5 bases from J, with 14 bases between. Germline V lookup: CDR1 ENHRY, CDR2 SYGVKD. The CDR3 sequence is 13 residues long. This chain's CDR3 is CAISAGSVDEQYF. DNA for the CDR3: TGTGCCATCAGCGCCGGGTCCGTCGACGAGCAGTACTTC.

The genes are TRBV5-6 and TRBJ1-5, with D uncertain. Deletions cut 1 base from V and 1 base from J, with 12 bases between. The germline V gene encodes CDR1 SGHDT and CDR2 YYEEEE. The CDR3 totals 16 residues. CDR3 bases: TGTGCCAGCAGCTTGATGGGCGGCCCGAGCAATCAGCCCCAGCATTTT. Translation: CASSLMGGPSNQPQHF.

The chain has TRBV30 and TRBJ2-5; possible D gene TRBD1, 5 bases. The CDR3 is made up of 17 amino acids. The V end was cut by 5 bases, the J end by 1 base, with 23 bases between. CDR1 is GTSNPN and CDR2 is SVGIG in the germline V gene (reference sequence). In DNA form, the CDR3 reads TGTGCCTGGGAGAGTGCGGCGGACATAAGTCTCCAAGAGACCCAGTACTTC. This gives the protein CAWESAADISLQETQYF. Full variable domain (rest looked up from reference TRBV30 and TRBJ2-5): SQTIHQWPATLVQPVGSPLSLECTVEGTSNPNLYWYRQAAGRGLQLLFYSVGIGQISSEVPQNLSASRPQDRQFILSSKKLLLSDSGFYLCAWESAADISLQETQYFGPGTRLLVL.

CDR3 nucleotides: TGTGCCAGCAGTGAAGTACCAGGAGGAAGCTATGGCTACACCTTC. It codes for CASSEVPGGSYGYTF. The chain recombines TRBV6-1 with TRBJ1-2; no clear D. CDR1 and CDR2 (germline): MNHNS, SASEGT. Trimming pared 1 base from V and 4 bases from J, leaving 13 bases between. This CDR3 has 15 residues.

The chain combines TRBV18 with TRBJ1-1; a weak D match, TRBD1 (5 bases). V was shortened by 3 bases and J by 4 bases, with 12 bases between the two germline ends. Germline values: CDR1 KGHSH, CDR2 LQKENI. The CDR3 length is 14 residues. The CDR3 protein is CASSPNGGGTEAFF. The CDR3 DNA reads TGTGCCAGCTCACCGAACGGGGGAGGCACTGAAGCTTTCTTT.

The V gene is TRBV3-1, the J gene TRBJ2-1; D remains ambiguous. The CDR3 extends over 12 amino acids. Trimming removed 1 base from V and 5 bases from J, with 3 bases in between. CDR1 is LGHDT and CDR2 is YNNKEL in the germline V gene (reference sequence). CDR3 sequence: CASSQAHNEQFF. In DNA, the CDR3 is TGTGCCAGCAGCCAAGCCCACAATGAGCAGTTCTTC.

The CDR3 protein is CSAPQGAYGYTF. CDR3 nucleotides: TGCAGTGCCCCACAGGGGGCATATGGCTACACCTTC. V is TRBV20-1 and J is TRBJ1-2; TRBD1 matches at 9 bases. CDR3 size: 12 residues. After removal of 6 bases from V and 5 bases from J, the junction contained 4 bases not matched to a gene. The germline CDR1 and CDR2 sequences are DFQATT and SNEGSKA (reference sequence).

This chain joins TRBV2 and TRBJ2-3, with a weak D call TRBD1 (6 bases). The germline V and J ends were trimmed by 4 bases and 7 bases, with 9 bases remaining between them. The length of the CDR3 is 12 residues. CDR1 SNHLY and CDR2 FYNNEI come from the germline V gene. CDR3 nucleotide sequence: TGTGCCAGCAGTGGAACAGGGAATACGCAGTATTTT. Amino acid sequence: CASSGTGNTQYF.

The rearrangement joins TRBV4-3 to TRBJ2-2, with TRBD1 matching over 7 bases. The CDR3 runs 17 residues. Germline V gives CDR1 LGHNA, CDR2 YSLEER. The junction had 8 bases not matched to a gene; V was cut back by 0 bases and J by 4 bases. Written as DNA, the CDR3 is TGCGCCAGCAGCCAAGATGACAGGGCGAGGTTCACCGGGGAGCTGTTTTTT. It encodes CASSQDDRARFTGELFF.

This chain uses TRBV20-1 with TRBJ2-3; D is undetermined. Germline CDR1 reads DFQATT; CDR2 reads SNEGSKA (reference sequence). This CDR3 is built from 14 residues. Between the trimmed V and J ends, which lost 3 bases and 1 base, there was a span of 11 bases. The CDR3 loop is CSASVGSRTDTQYF. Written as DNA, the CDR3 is TGCAGTGCTAGTGTGGGGTCACGCACAGATACGCAGTATTTT.

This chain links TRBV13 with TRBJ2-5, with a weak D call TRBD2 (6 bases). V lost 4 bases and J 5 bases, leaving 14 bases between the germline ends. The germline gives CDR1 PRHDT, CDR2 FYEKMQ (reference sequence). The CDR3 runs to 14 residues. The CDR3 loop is CASSSSRREETQYF. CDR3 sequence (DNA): TGTGCCAGCAGCTCCTCTCGGAGGGAGGAGACCCAGTACTTC.

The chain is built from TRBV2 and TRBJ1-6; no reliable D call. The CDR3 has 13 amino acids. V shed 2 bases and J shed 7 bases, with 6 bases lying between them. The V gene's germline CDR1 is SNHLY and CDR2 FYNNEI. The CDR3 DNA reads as TGTGCCAGCAGTGAACAGAAAAATTCACCCCTCCACTTT. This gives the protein CASSEQKNSPLHF.

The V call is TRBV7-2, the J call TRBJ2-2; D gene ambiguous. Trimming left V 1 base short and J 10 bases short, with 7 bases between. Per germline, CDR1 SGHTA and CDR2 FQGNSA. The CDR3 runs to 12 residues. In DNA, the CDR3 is TGTGCCAGCAGCTTAGTAGCTGCGGAGCTGTTTTTT. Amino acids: CASSLVAAELFF.

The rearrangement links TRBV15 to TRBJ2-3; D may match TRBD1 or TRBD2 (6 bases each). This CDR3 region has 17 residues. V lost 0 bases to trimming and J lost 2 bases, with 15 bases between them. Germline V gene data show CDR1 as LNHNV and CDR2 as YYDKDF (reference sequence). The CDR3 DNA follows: TGTGCCACCAGCAGAGATACCACAGGGAGGTCCACAGATACGCAGTATTTT. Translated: CATSRDTTGRSTDTQYF.